The sequence of this T cell receptor (beta chain) was determined in a study of identical twins. General study results and limits: In drawing conclusions, the study used cross-sectional statistical analysis and did not follow the same donors.

TCRdb re-called the 5' RACE reads through MiXCR, storing one row per CDR3 protein. The sample lists 350,000 to 450,000 distinct CDR3 sequences, around a sixth seen once, with about 12% in the top ten. The sample holds a few counts of this clonotype. Its antigen is as yet unknown. The germline V and J ends were trimmed by 1 base and 6 bases, with 7 bases remaining between them. This CDR3 is 14 amino acids long. Germline V CDR1 and CDR2: SGHTA, FQGNSA. This sequence originates from a man in his fifties or sixties in good health. The V call is TRBV7-2, the J call TRBJ1-6; no clear D gene. Sequenced: naive T cells sorted from blood. The chain's CDR3 is CASSLGRLNSPLHF. DNA for the CDR3: TGTGCCAGCAGCTTAGGCAGGCTTAATTCACCCCTCCACTTT.